The 3 T cell receptor beta chains below all came from one sample that was sequenced in a study of Tregs in tolerant kidney transplant recipients. Data came from immunoSEQ multiplex PCR; TCRdb stores just in-frame clones and leaves some out. The repertoire consists of approximately 41,000 clones, with roughly 95% occurring once and the leading ten covering approximately 0.39%. Their antigens are not known. Sequencing was performed on Tregs from blood cultured with allogeneic cells. These receptors were collected from a human donor in good health.

V is TRBV5-1 and J is TRBJ1-2; D is possibly TRBD1 (5 bases). The CDR3 is made up of 16 amino acids. The germline V gene has CDR1 SGHRS and CDR2 YFSETQ. V dropped 0 bases and J dropped 6 bases, with 18 bases sitting between them. The CDR3 spells CASSLAILQGDDGYTF. Written as DNA, the CDR3 is TGCGCCAGCAGCTTGGCCATTCTTCAGGGTGACGATGGCTACACCTTC.

The chain recombines TRBV5-1 with TRBJ1-6; D call uncertain. The CDR3 has 16 residues. Germline lookup yields CDR1 SGHRS and CDR2 YFSETQ. The V end was cut by 4 bases, the J end by 7 bases, with 18 bases between. The CDR3 region has the DNA TGCGCCAGCAGCCCTAACCCGGCGGGATACAATTCACCCCTCCACTTT. The encoded protein is CASSPNPAGYNSPLHF.

The chain combines TRBV7-9 with TRBJ2-1; possibly TRBD1 or TRBD2 for D (6 bases each). Germline CDR1 reads SEHNR; CDR2 reads FQNEAQ (reference sequence). This CDR3 region has 12 residues. The DNA of the CDR3 is TGTGCGCTGGGGGGCCGGTACGATGAGCAGTTCTTC. This encodes CALGGRYDEQFF.